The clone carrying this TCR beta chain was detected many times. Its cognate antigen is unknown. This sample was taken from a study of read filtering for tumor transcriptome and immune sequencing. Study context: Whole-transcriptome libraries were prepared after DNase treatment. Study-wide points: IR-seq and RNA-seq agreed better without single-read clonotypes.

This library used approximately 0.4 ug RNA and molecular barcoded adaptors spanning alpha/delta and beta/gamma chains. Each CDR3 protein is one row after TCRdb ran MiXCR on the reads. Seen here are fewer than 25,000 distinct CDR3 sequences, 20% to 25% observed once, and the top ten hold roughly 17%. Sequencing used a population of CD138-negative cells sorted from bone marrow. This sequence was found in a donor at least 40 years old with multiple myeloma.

CDR3 sequence: CASSLGSVTEAFF. The DNA for the CDR3 is TGTGCCAGCAGCTTAGGTTCTGTAACTGAAGCTTTCTTT. V usage is TRBV7-9 and J usage is TRBJ1-1; no definite D call. V lost 1 base and J 5 bases, leaving 8 bases between the germline ends. The CDR3 is 13 residues long. The germline V gene encodes CDR1 SEHNR and CDR2 FQNEAQ (reference sequence).